This T cell receptor (beta chain) was sequenced in a study of radiotherapy plus CTLA-4 blockade in lung cancer. As for the study in general: Objective responses were documented in around 18% of patients, with disease control in approximately 32%. The study's findings and limits: The best prediction of response reportedly came from early blood T cell clone dynamics, with interferon-beta.

Comment on this clone: Antigen unknown.

Each patient with chemo-refractory metastatic non-small-cell lung cancer was treated with focal radiation plus CTLA-4 blockade using ipilimumab. The assay was immunoSEQ multiplex PCR, and TCRdb's table has in-frame clones only and misses some. The sample yields some 90,000 clones, roughly four fifths seen once. Deletions cut 0 bases from V and 9 bases from J, with 27 bases between. Germline lookup yields CDR1 LGHNA and CDR2 YNFKEQ. This CDR3 has 19 amino acids. The clonotype originates from a human donor with non-small cell lung cancer who had stable disease on radiotherapy plus ipilimumab. The input for sequencing was peripheral blood, taken from a patient treated with radiotherapy plus ipilimumab. The chain couples TRBV4-2 to TRBJ1-3, with D tentatively TRBD1 (5 bases). The CDR3 here is CASSQDLKGRIGGGSTIYF. In DNA, the CDR3 is TGTGCCAGCAGCCAAGATCTAAAGGGACGGATAGGTGGGGGGAGCACCATATATTTT.